This T cell receptor (beta chain) comes out of a study of cytomegalovirus exposure and HLA in healthy donors. This CDR3 region has 16 residues. CDR1 and CDR2 (germline): MGHRA, YSYEKL. With 1 base removed from V and 4 bases from J, the gap between germline ends came to 14 bases. In the PCR, 60 Vbeta and 13 Jbeta primers were used. Sequenced by immunoSEQ multiplex PCR; TCRdb stores in-frame clones only, minus some. The sample has some 180,000 clones, approximately 80% seen once. The chain joins TRBV4-1 to TRBJ2-1; maybe TRBD2 (6 bases). This receptor was taken from a girl aged 2 to 9 in good health and CMV-seropositive. The sequenced sample was PBMCs. CDR3 in amino acids: CASSQAPLATYNEQFF. In DNA, the CDR3 is TGCGCCAGCAGCCAAGCCCCGCTAGCGACTTACAATGAGCAGTTCTTC.